The 32 T cell receptor beta chains reported below all come from one sample, sequenced in a study of T cells in Graves' hyperthyroidism and ophthalmopathy. RNA transcripts yielded amplified TCR beta CDR3 regions. During a first-round RT-PCR of the TCR CDR3, the HTBI primer set was used. TCRdb passed the multiplex PCR reads through MiXCR, listing each CDR3 protein once. The sample lists about 770,000 distinct CDR3 sequences, about 17% occurring once. The sample consisted of blood. The receptor set was obtained from a woman aged 45-59 years with Graves' hyperthyroidism that later progressed to Graves' ophthalmopathy.

The V gene is TRBV20-1, the J gene TRBJ1-5; no reliable D call. CDR1 and CDR2 (germline): DFQATT, SNEGSKA (reference sequence). CDR3 length: 16 residues. V was clipped by 3 bases and J by 1 base, with 16 bases between them. CDR3 in amino acids: CSARLPWTESNQPQHF. For the CDR3, the DNA is TGCAGTGCTAGGCTCCCGTGGACGGAGAGCAATCAGCCCCAGCATTTT.

This chain links TRBV30 with TRBJ2-7; D is uncertain. CDR1 and CDR2 from the germline V gene are GTSNPN and SVGIG (reference sequence). V gave up 3 bases and J gave up 6 bases, with 15 bases separating them. The CDR3 extends over 13 amino acids. The CDR3 bases are TGTGCCTGGAGGTCCTCCGTCCCAACCGAGCAGTACTTC. It yields the protein CAWRSSVPTEQYF.

Ten or more counts support this clonotype. The V call is TRBV28, the J call TRBJ1-5, with D maybe TRBD1 (6 bases). This CDR3 spans 15 amino acids. Germline V gene data show CDR1 as MDHEN and CDR2 as SYDVKM. V was shortened by 8 bases and J by 2 bases, with 16 bases between the two germline ends. In nucleotides, the CDR3 is TGTGCCAGCTTTATCCAGGGGTCGGGCAATCAGCCCCAGCATTTT. Translating it yields CASFIQGSGNQPQHF.

This clonotype has at least ten counts. The rearrangement uses TRBV7-9 and TRBJ2-1; no definite D call. The CDR3 runs to 15 residues. Germline CDR1 reads SEHNR; CDR2 reads FQNEAQ (reference sequence). V lost 5 bases, J lost 5 bases, and 16 bases lay in between. The CDR3 DNA sequence: TGTGCCAGCAGCCCTCTCCCCAGCATTGACAATGAGCAGTTCTTC. It translates to CASSPLPSIDNEQFF. The whole variable domain, filled in from reference TRBV7-9 and TRBJ2-1, reads DTGVSQNPRHKITKRGQNVTFRCDPISEHNRLYWYRQTLGQGPEFLTYFQNEAQLEKSRLLSDRFSAERPKGSFSTLEIQRTEQGDSAMYLCASSPLPSIDNEQFFGPGTRLTVL.

This clonotype was recorded many times. This chain joins TRBV13 and TRBJ1-6; weak D call: TRBD1 (6 bases). Trimming took 5 bases from V and 8 from J, leaving 10 bases between them. The CDR3 is 13 residues long. Looked up from germline, CDR1 is PRHDT and CDR2 is FYEKMQ (reference sequence). The CDR3 coding sequence is TGTGCCAGCAGCCCACACAGGGATTCACCCCTCCACTTT. This sequence encodes CASSPHRDSPLHF.

This clonotype was found a few times. The CDR3 reads CASSRASGGYGYTF. Here the CDR3 DNA reads TGTGCCAGCAGCCGGGCGTCAGGGGGCTATGGCTACACCTTC. This rearrangement joins TRBV7-9 to TRBJ1-2; 7 bases fit TRBD1. The germline gives CDR1 SEHNR, CDR2 FQNEAQ (reference sequence). V lost 5 bases and J lost 4; bases outside the gene matches: 7. The CDR3 covers 14 residues.

This clonotype was detected a few times. CDR3 loop: CASQTGGANTGELFF. The CDR3 DNA is TGTGCCAGCCAGACCGGGGGGGCCAATACCGGGGAGCTGTTTTTT. The chain carries TRBV7-6 and TRBJ2-2, with 8 nucleotides matching TRBD2. Trimming at V came to 8 bases and at J to 5 bases, leaving 10 bases not matched to a gene. Germline V gives CDR1 SGHVS, CDR2 FNYEAQ. The CDR3 runs 15 residues.

This clonotype was seen a handful of times. This chain connects TRBV5-1 to TRBJ2-5; TRBD1 matches at 8 bases. Germline CDR1 and CDR2: SGHRS and YFSETQ. The CDR3 contains 14 residues. The J segment lost 5 bases and the V segment lost 4 bases, leaving 7 bases of the junction unmatched. The CDR3 nucleotides are TGCGCCAGCAGCACTGGACAGGGTCTTGAGACCCAGTACTTC. The encoded protein is CASSTGQGLETQYF.

This clonotype was recorded many times. The V and J genes are TRBV12-3 or TRBV12-4 and TRBJ2-7; D is uncertain. V gave up 6 bases and J gave up 6 bases, with 15 bases separating them. The CDR3 loop spans 13 amino acids. The CDR3 reads CASRPRESVEQYF. The CDR3 bases are TGTGCCAGCAGACCAAGGGAATCCGTCGAGCAGTACTTC.

Many counts were recorded for this clonotype. The chain recombines TRBV7-8 with TRBJ2-7, with D perhaps TRBD1 or TRBD2 (5 bases each). CDR3 size: 16 residues. Germline CDR1 reads SGHVS; CDR2 reads FQNEAQ. Deletions cut 5 bases from V and 5 bases from J, with 22 bases between. CDR3 DNA sequence: TGTGCCAGCAGCCGAGACGAGTGGGACGGGGCCAACGAGCAGTACTTC. Translation gives CASSRDEWDGANEQYF. Full variable domain (missing parts from reference TRBV7-8 and TRBJ2-7): GAGVSQSPRYKVAKRGQDVALRCDPISGHVSLFWYQQALGQGPEFLTYFQNEAQLDKSGLPSDRFFAERPEGSVSTLKIQRTQQEDSAVYLCASSRDEWDGANEQYFGPGTRLTVT.

This clonotype showed up many times. CDR3 sequence: CASSLILSGNTIYF. The CDR3 DNA sequence: TGTGCCAGCAGTTTAATCCTCTCTGGAAACACCATATATTTT. The chain carries TRBV12-3 or TRBV12-4 and TRBJ1-3; D gene uncertain. The CDR3 length is 14 residues. V shed 2 bases and J shed 0 bases, with 5 bases lying between them.

This clonotype was detected ten times or more. J is TRBJ1-3 and V is TRBV3-1; weak D call: TRBD1 (5 bases). The CDR3 is 14 amino acids. Trimming left V 2 bases short and J 2 bases short, with 7 bases between. In germline, CDR1 is LGHDT, CDR2 YNNKEL (reference sequence). The CDR3 spells CASSQPGPGNTIYF. CDR3 sequence (DNA): TGTGCCAGCAGCCAACCGGGACCTGGAAACACCATATATTTT.

In its sample, this clonotype was seen a few times. The gene calls are TRBV10-2 and TRBJ1-1; D unresolved. Trimming stripped 0 bases from V and 3 bases from J, with 14 bases between. Germline lookup yields CDR1 WSHSY and CDR2 SAAADI. CDR3 length equals 16 residues. CDR3 bases: TGCGCCAGCAGTGAGTCGACTTTCCCCGGGGACACTGAAGCTTTCTTT. Translation: CASSESTFPGDTEAFF.

This clonotype was counted ten times or more. The chain employs TRBV5-1 and TRBJ2-6; 10 bases line up with TRBD2. There are 18 residues in the CDR3. Germline assignment: CDR1 SGHRS and CDR2 YFSETQ. V gave up 5 bases and J gave up 0 bases; unmatched junction bases: 8. The CDR3 region has the DNA TGCGCCAGCAGTCCTAGCGGGGGAATATCCTCTGGGGCCAACGTCCTGACTTTC. It translates to CASSPSGGISSGANVLTF.

V usage is TRBV18 and J usage is TRBJ1-2; tentative D call: TRBD1 (6 bases). This CDR3 has 13 amino acids. V was pared by 3 bases and J by 6 bases, with 11 bases between. Germline V CDR1 and CDR2: KGHSH, LQKENI. The CDR3 DNA follows: TGTGCCAGCTCACCGGGACATGGGGATGGCTACACCTTC. This encodes CASSPGHGDGYTF.

This clonotype was seen once. A much larger clone lies a single base off, so this may be a read error. The chain employs TRBV7-3 and TRBJ2-3; 7 bases fit TRBD2. The V gene end was trimmed by 5 bases and the J gene end by 1 base; junction bases not matched to a gene: 9. CDR1 SGHTA and CDR2 FQGTGA come from the germline V gene. This CDR3 contains 16 residues. This chain's CDR3 is CASSPPGGGGTDTQYF. CDR3 nucleotide sequence: TGTGCCAGCAGCCCCCCGGGTGGGGGGGGCACAGATACGCAGTATTTT.

This chain's CDR3 is CASSRVRTGTTGELFF. CDR3 bases: TGTGCCAGCAGCCGCGTACGGACGGGGACCACCGGGGAGCTGTTTTTT. This chain uses TRBV14 with TRBJ2-2; tentatively, D is TRBD1 or TRBD2 (5 bases each). CDR3 length equals 16 residues. The germline V and J ends were trimmed by 4 bases and 4 bases, with 16 bases remaining between them. Germline V gene sequence: CDR1 SGHDN, CDR2 FVKESK. Supplemented by reference TRBV14 and TRBJ2-2, the full variable domain reads EAGVTQFPSHSVIEKGQTVTLRCDPISGHDNLYWYRRVMGKEIKFLLHFVKESKQDESGMPNNRFLAERTGGTYSTLKVQPAELEDSGVYFCASSRVRTGTTGELFFGEGSRLTVL.

The V and J genes are TRBV7-9 and TRBJ2-7; 7 bases fit TRBD1. The germline gives CDR1 SEHNR, CDR2 FQNEAQ (reference sequence). The CDR3 contains 16 residues. The V and J ends lost 2 bases and 3 bases, in that order; junction bases with no gene match: 10. This chain's CDR3 is CASSLNTDRPFYEQYF. As DNA, the CDR3 is TGTGCCAGCAGCTTAAATACGGACAGGCCTTTCTACGAGCAGTACTTC. Based on the CDR3 plus reference TRBV7-9 and TRBJ2-7, the full variable domain is DTGVSQNPRHKITKRGQNVTFRCDPISEHNRLYWYRQTLGQGPEFLTYFQNEAQLEKSRLLSDRFSAERPKGSFSTLEIQRTEQGDSAMYLCASSLNTDRPFYEQYFGPGTRLTVT.

This clonotype was counted only a few times. The chain recombines TRBV19 with TRBJ1-1; perhaps TRBD1 as D (5 bases). CDR3 length: 13 residues. V lost 7 bases, J lost 8 bases, and 17 bases lay in between. Germline V gene data show CDR1 as LNHDA and CDR2 as SQIVND (reference sequence). Here the CDR3 reads CASTTTLGGEAFF. The CDR3 bases are TGTGCCAGTACGACCACCTTGGGGGGGGAAGCTTTCTTT.

V usage is TRBV7-2 and J usage is TRBJ2-7; TRBD2 matches at 8 bases. CDR1 and CDR2 from the germline V gene are SGHTA and FQGNSA. The CDR3 runs 13 residues. V gave up 7 bases and J gave up 6 bases; unmatched junction bases: 8. CDR3 nucleotide sequence: TGTGCCAGCATGGGACTAGGTTACTCCGAGCAGTACTTC. Translation gives CASMGLGYSEQYF. Variable domain in full (rest from reference TRBV7-2 and TRBJ2-7): GAGVSQSPSNKVTEKGKDVELRCDPISGHTALYWYRQSLGQGLEFLIYFQGNSAPDKSGLPSDRFSAERTGGSVSTLTIQRTQQEDSAVYLCASMGLGYSEQYFGPGTRLTVT.

The J gene is TRBJ1-1, the V gene TRBV20-1; possibly TRBD1 for D (6 bases). V was trimmed by 5 bases and J by 5 bases, leaving 15 bases between them. Germline CDR1 DFQATT, CDR2 SNEGSKA (reference sequence). The CDR3 runs 13 residues. CDR3 nucleotide sequence: TGCAGTGCTGGACACAGGGTAAAGACTGAAGCTTTCTTT. It specifies CSAGHRVKTEAFF.

This clonotype showed up many times. The chain joins TRBV29-1 to TRBJ2-3; D gene unclear. From germline, CDR1 is SQVTM and CDR2 ANQGSEA. Trimming shortened V by 0 bases and J by 4 bases, and 17 bases separated the two germline ends. This CDR3 spans 16 amino acids. For the CDR3, the DNA is TGCAGCGTTGAAGATACAGCGCGTGGGGTGGCAGATACGCAGTATTTT. Its translation is CSVEDTARGVADTQYF.

V gene TRBV7-9 combines with J gene TRBJ2-1; D ambiguous. Germline assignment: CDR1 SEHNR and CDR2 FQNEAQ (reference sequence). V was cut by 1 base and J by 2 bases, with 12 bases left in between. This CDR3 spans 16 amino acids. The CDR3 loop reads CASSLDSATTYNEQFF. The CDR3 DNA is TGTGCCAGCAGCTTAGATTCAGCCACCACCTACAATGAGCAGTTCTTC.

This clonotype was seen repeatedly, ten times or more. This rearrangement joins TRBV11-2 to TRBJ1-6; 7 positions agree with TRBD1. V trimming: 5 bases; J trimming: 8 bases; junction bases outside the gene matches: 15. This CDR3 contains 17 residues. Germline-derived CDR1 and CDR2 are SGHAT and FQNNGV. CDR3 residues: CASSPRGQAARYSPLHF. CDR3 nucleotide sequence: TGTGCCAGCAGCCCCCGCGGACAGGCCGCCCGCTATTCACCCCTCCACTTT.

This clonotype has a count of ten or more. The chain recombines TRBV27 with TRBJ2-7; 7 bases line up with TRBD1. Per the germline V gene, CDR1 is MNHEY and CDR2 is SMNVEV (reference sequence). CDR3 length: 16 amino acids. V was pared by 1 base and J by 0 bases, with 6 bases of the junction left unmatched. The CDR3 spells CASSLYRGLSSYEQYF. The DNA of the CDR3 is TGTGCCAGCAGTTTATACAGGGGCCTATCCTCCTACGAGCAGTACTTC.

This clonotype was recorded many times. V usage is TRBV11-2 and J usage is TRBJ2-3; 9 positions agree with TRBD1. Germline-derived CDR1 and CDR2 are SGHAT and FQNNGV. V lost 3 bases, J lost 3 bases, and 1 base stayed unmatched. The CDR3 has 14 amino acids. The CDR3 DNA follows: TGTGCCAGCAGCTTGGGGACAGGGACAGATACGCAGTATTTT. It specifies CASSLGTGTDTQYF.

This clonotype appeared many times. V usage is TRBV20-1 and J usage is TRBJ2-3, with 12 bases identical to TRBD2. The CDR3 runs 16 residues. The V gene end was trimmed by 3 bases and the J gene end by 4 bases; junction bases not matched to a gene: 8. Germline values: CDR1 DFQATT, CDR2 SNEGSKA (reference sequence). The DNA for the CDR3 is TGCAGTGCTAGCCGGCCTAGCGGGGGGGCGGCAGATACGCAGTATTTT. Its translation: CSASRPSGGAADTQYF.

This chain uses TRBV6-1 with TRBJ1-1; D perhaps matches TRBD1 (6 bases). V gave up 5 bases and J gave up 7 bases, with 11 bases separating them. Per the germline V gene, CDR1 is MNHNS and CDR2 is SASEGT. This CDR3 has 12 residues. The DNA of the CDR3 is TGTGCCAGCAGTACAGGGAAAGGTGAAGCTTTCTTT. This codes for CASSTGKGEAFF.

V and J are TRBV9 and TRBJ2-5; 13 positions match TRBD2. The CDR3 covers 19 residues. CDR1 and CDR2 (germline): SGDLS, YYNGEE. The V segment lost 3 bases and the J segment 4 bases; nucleotides outside the gene matches: 15. The CDR3 here is CASSDRPGTSGVRGETQYF. For the CDR3, the DNA is TGTGCCAGCAGCGACCGCCCCGGGACTAGCGGGGTCCGAGGAGAGACCCAGTACTTC.

V usage is TRBV12-3 or TRBV12-4 and J usage is TRBJ2-2; perhaps D is TRBD1 or TRBD2 (6 bases each). The CDR3 runs 13 residues. Trimming took off 11 bases at V and 0 bases at J, with 10 bases between the two ends. The CDR3 here is CALGGSNTGELFF. Written as DNA, the CDR3 is TGTGCCCTGGGGGGCTCGAACACCGGGGAGCTGTTTTTT.

This clonotype was observed at least ten times. CDR3 protein: CSAIWRGGTDTQYF. Written as DNA, the CDR3 is TGCAGTGCTATCTGGCGGGGGGGTACAGATACGCAGTATTTT. This sequence joins TRBV20-1 and TRBJ2-3; 9 bases map to TRBD2. The CDR3 is made up of 14 amino acids. J lost 3 bases, V lost 4 bases, and 5 bases had no gene match. Germline V gene lookup returns CDR1 DFQATT and CDR2 SNEGSKA (reference sequence).

In regard to this clonotype: One junction end does not reproduce the germline sequence, and a read error may be involved. The CDR3 reads CASSEWIANTGGLFF. In nucleotides, the CDR3 is TGCGCCAGCAGTGAGTGGATCGCGAACACCGGGGGGCTGTTTTTT. The chain joins TRBV2 to TRBJ2-2, with D possibly TRBD2 on 6 matching bases. The CDR3 loop spans 15 amino acids. CDR1 is SNHLY, CDR2 FYNNEI, per germline.